The 15 T cell receptor beta chains listed next were all sequenced from one sample in a study of blood T cell repertoires in COVID-19. The assay was immunoSEQ multiplex PCR, and TCRdb's table has in-frame clones only and misses some. This sample yields more than 200,000 clones, of which more than 75% are seen a single time; more than 7% belongs to the top ten. Material for sequencing was PBMCs or T cells enriched from blood (not recorded which). Receptors were obtained from a man in his thirties or forties in a cohort exposed to, infected with or recovered from COVID-19 (not recorded which).

This chain connects TRBV6-5 to TRBJ1-1, with D hard to call. The CDR3 consists of 14 residues. CDR1 MNHEY and CDR2 SVGAGI come from the germline V gene. Trimming cost V 6 bases and J 10 bases, with 21 bases left between them. DNA of the CDR3: TGTGCCAGCAGGAAGGACTATCTTTTCCCTCGAGCTTTCTTT. This codes for CASRKDYLFPRAFF.

This chain connects TRBV6-2 or TRBV6-3 to TRBJ1-3; 7 bases are a match to TRBD1. This CDR3 region has 16 residues. Trimming at V came to 4 bases and at J to 0 bases, leaving 6 bases not matched to a gene. Per germline, CDR1 MNHEY and CDR2 SVGEGT. The DNA of the CDR3 is TGTGCCAGCAGTTCACAGGGGCTTACCTCTGGAAACACCATATATTTT. It is translated as CASSSQGLTSGNTIYF.

The CDR3, as DNA: TGTGCCAGCAGCTTCAGGACTAGCGGGAGTTTCAATGAGCAGTTCTTC. This gives the protein CASSFRTSGSFNEQFF. This sequence joins TRBV5-6 and TRBJ2-1; 13 bases align to TRBD2. The junction had 5 bases not matched to a gene; V was cut back by 2 bases and J by 6 bases. CDR3 length: 16 amino acids. In germline, CDR1 is SGHDT, CDR2 YYEEEE. Filled out from reference TRBV5-6 and TRBJ2-1, the complete variable domain reads DAGVTQSPTHLIKTRGQQVTLRCSPKSGHDTVSWYQQALGQGPQFIFQYYEEEERQRGNFPDRFSGHQFPNYSSELNVNALLLGDSALYLCASSFRTSGSFNEQFFGPGTRLTVL.

This clone has just a few counts. V gene TRBV13 combines with J gene TRBJ2-5; 9 bases align to TRBD1. The J segment lost 3 bases and the V segment lost 8 bases, leaving 10 bases of the junction unmatched. Germline CDR1 is PRHDT and CDR2 is FYEKMQ (reference sequence). This CDR3 spans 15 amino acids. DNA of the CDR3: TGTGCCAGCTGCAGGACAGGGGATAGGGAAGAGACCCAGTACTTC. Its translation: CASCRTGDREETQYF.

On this clone itself: Sequence at one end of the junction differs from germline and may be a read error. The chain joins TRBV4-1 to TRBJ2-3; 13 bases map to TRBD2. This CDR3 contains 13 residues. Germline V gene sequence: CDR1 MGHRA, CDR2 YSYEKL. The CDR3 sequence is CASSQGSTSGRAF. DNA of the CDR3: TGCGCCAGCAGCCAAGGGTCAACTAGCGGGAGGGCTTTT.

This clone appeared a single time. Here the CDR3 DNA reads TGTGCCAGCAGTTCTCCCCAGGGGCCCCTGCTCTTTGGAAACACCATATATTTT. This translates into CASSSPQGPLLFGNTIYF. The chain recombines TRBV28 with TRBJ1-3; tentatively, D is TRBD1 (6 bases). CDR1 and CDR2 (germline): MDHEN, SYDVKM. Trimming took off 4 bases at V and 3 bases at J, with 22 bases between the two ends. The CDR3 is 18 amino acids.

This chain joins TRBV14 and TRBJ2-5, with D unclear. Germline V lookup: CDR1 SGHDN, CDR2 FVKESK. V gave up 1 base and J gave up 5 bases, with 5 bases separating them. The CDR3 consists of 12 residues. CDR3 region: CASSQVGETQYF. CDR3 DNA: TGTGCCAGCAGCCAAGTCGGGGAGACCCAGTACTTC.

V gene TRBV5-4 combines with J gene TRBJ2-2, with 9 bases fitting TRBD1. The CDR3 spans 15 residues. Germline values: CDR1 SGHNT, CDR2 YYREEE (reference sequence). V was clipped by 5 bases and J by 6 bases; unmatched bases: 8. The CDR3 loop is CASRRPGQGSGELFF. The CDR3 DNA reads as TGTGCCAGCAGACGTCCGGGACAGGGATCCGGGGAGCTGTTTTTT.

V usage is TRBV4-1 and J usage is TRBJ1-4; D possibly corresponds to TRBD1 (6 bases). V was pared by 2 bases and J by 7 bases, with 14 bases between. Germline loops: CDR1 MGHRA, CDR2 YSYEKL. This CDR3 comprises 15 residues. The CDR3 sequence is CASSQFSGEGEKLFF. The CDR3 region has the DNA TGCGCCAGCAGCCAATTTTCAGGGGAGGGTGAAAAACTGTTTTTT.

In regard to this clone: A junction end diverges from the germline sequence, so it may reflect a read error. The rearrangement uses TRBV7-7 and TRBJ2-1, with 8 bases matching TRBD2. Per the germline V gene, CDR1 is SSHAT and CDR2 is FNYEAQ (reference sequence). There are 15 residues in the CDR3. The CDR3 loop reads CASSFLAGPGDEQFF. The CDR3 coding sequence is TGTGCTAGCAGCTTCTTAGCGGGGCCGGGCGATGAGCAGTTCTTC.

The chain couples TRBV28 to TRBJ1-1; D may be TRBD1 (5 bases). Looked up from germline, CDR1 is MDHEN and CDR2 is SYDVKM. The CDR3 runs 15 residues. V lost 7 bases and J 1 base, leaving 16 bases between the germline ends. DNA of the CDR3: TGTGCCAGCATTGTCTGGCAGGGTGGGAACACTGAAGCTTTCTTT. Translation gives CASIVWQGGNTEAFF.

This clone was counted a single time. The V and J genes are TRBV15 and TRBJ1-1; D ambiguous. CDR1 is LNHNV, CDR2 YYDKDF, per germline (reference sequence). The CDR3 is 14 amino acids. Trimming pared 0 bases from V and 5 bases from J, leaving 10 bases between. The CDR3 region is CATSRDLRYTEAFF. The CDR3 DNA reads TGTGCCACCAGCAGAGATCTTCGTTATACTGAAGCTTTCTTT.

Written as DNA, the CDR3 is TGTGCCAGCAGTGTAGGGGGGGACTACAATGAGCAGTTCTTC. Protein sequence: CASSVGGDYNEQFF. The chain recombines TRBV6-4 with TRBJ2-1; maybe TRBD2 (7 bases). Germline V gives CDR1 MRHNA, CDR2 SNTAGT. The V end was cut by 4 bases, the J end by 3 bases, with 10 bases between. This CDR3 spans 14 amino acids.

The V call is TRBV4-1, the J call TRBJ2-5; no firm D call. CDR1 is MGHRA, CDR2 YSYEKL, per germline. The V end lost 4 bases, the J end lost 4 bases, and 10 bases lay between the germline ends. The length of the CDR3 is 13 residues. CDR3: CASSPPGSETQYF. The CDR3 DNA follows: TGCGCCAGCAGCCCCCCTGGCTCAGAGACCCAGTACTTC.

This clone was detected only once. This chain links TRBV9 with TRBJ1-1; weak D call: TRBD1 (6 bases). The CDR3 has 15 amino acids. The V end lost 0 bases, the J end lost 5 bases, and 14 bases lay between the germline ends. The germline gives CDR1 SGDLS, CDR2 YYNGEE. CDR3 in amino acids: CASSVAGTGRTEAFF. CDR3 nucleotides: TGTGCCAGCAGCGTAGCCGGAACAGGGCGAACTGAAGCTTTCTTT.